This T cell receptor (beta chain) stems from a study of blood T cell repertoires in COVID-19. Study summary: Whether acute or convalescent, the COVID-19 samples came from the United States, Italy and Spain. In each case, the material was cDNA or gDNA derived from T cells, B-cell-depleted T cells, or PBMCs.

Per the study methods: Estimation of nucleated cell counts was performed using reference gene primer amplification. Produced via immunoSEQ multiplex PCR; TCRdb's table is partial and in-frame only. The V and J calls and the clone size are those of that table, but D and trimming were determined from the DNA. The sample contains over 150,000 clones, more than 80% of which appear only once. What was sequenced was peripheral blood. The origin of this receptor is a man aged 45-65 years with acute or convalescent COVID-19.

The CDR3 sequence: CASSLTGNNYNEQFF. For the CDR3, the DNA is TGTGCCAGCAGCTTAACAGGGAATAACTACAATGAGCAGTTCTTC. V and J are TRBV7-2 and TRBJ2-1, with D perhaps TRBD1 (6 bases). This CDR3 comprises 15 residues. From germline, CDR1 is SGHTA and CDR2 FQGNSA. The V end lost 2 bases, the J end lost 3 bases, and 11 bases lay between the germline ends.